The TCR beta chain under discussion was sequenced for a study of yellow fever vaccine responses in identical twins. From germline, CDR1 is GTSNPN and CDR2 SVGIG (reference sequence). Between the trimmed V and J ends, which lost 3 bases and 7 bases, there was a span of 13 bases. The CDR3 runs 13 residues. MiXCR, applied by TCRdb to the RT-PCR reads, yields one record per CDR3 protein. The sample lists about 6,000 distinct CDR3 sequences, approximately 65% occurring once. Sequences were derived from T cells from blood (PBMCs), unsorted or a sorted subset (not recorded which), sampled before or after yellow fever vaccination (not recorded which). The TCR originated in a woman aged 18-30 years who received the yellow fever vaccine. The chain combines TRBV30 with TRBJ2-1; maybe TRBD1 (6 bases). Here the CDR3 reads CAWRNNRANEQFF. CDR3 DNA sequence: TGTGCCTGGAGAAATAACAGGGCGAATGAGCAGTTCTTC.